A selection of T cell receptor beta chains follows, all from one sample in a study of identical twins. TCRdb called the 5' RACE reads again in MiXCR, with one record for every CDR3 protein. The table records 400,000 to 500,000 distinct CDR3 sequences, roughly an eighth of them present only once. This sample was shared with a second study, whose subject was yellow fever vaccine responses in identical twins.

The sequenced sample consisted of CD4+ T cells sorted from blood. Receptor source: a young woman in good health. Both conserved end residues are part of each CDR3. A D gene is named only where the DNA matches it firmly. Clone size is stated in some rows and not others, as once, few, many or a class when expanded.

>TRBJ1-4|-|TRBV4-2|few
CASSQGEGDGEKLFF
TGTGCCAGCAGCCAAGGGGAGGGGGATGGTGAAAAACTGTTTTTT
>TRBJ2-7|TRBD2|TRBV7-2|few
CASTPGTGGEQYF
TGTGCCAGCACTCCCGGGACGGGAGGGGAGCAGTACTTC
>TRBJ2-3|TRBD2|TRBV5-1|-
CASSLGLAGISDTQYF
TGCGCCAGCAGCCTCGGACTAGCGGGAATCTCAGATACGCAGTATTTT
>TRBJ2-2|TRBD1|TRBV7-9|few
CASSLAVGQGTGELFF
TGTGCCAGCAGCTTAGCGGTGGGACAGGGGACCGGGGAGCTGTTTTTT
>TRBJ2-2|-|TRBV2|many
CASSEAFRTNTGELFF
TGTGCCAGCAGTGAAGCGTTTAGGACGAACACCGGGGAGCTGTTTTTT
>TRBJ2-7|TRBD2|TRBV12-3/TRBV12-4|many
CASSASGSHEQYF
TGTGCCAGCAGTGCCAGCGGGAGCCACGAGCAGTACTTC
>TRBJ1-5|-|TRBV7-2|many
CASSRGRAGRDQPQHF
TGTGCCAGCAGCCGCGGCAGGGCAGGGAGAGATCAGCCCCAGCATTTT
>TRBJ2-5|-|TRBV5-1|few
CASSSRTPYQETQYF
TGCGCCAGCAGCTCCCGGACACCGTACCAAGAGACCCAGTACTTC
>TRBJ2-7|-|TRBV25-1|many
CASSPHEQYF
TGTGCCAGCAGTCCCCACGAGCAGTACTTC
>TRBJ2-3|-|TRBV6-2/TRBV6-3|-
CASVGLANEGDTQYF
TGTGCCAGCGTCGGCCTAGCTAACGAGGGGGATACGCAGTATTTT
>TRBJ2-5|-|TRBV5-1|few
CASSFGRAKETQYF
TGCGCCAGCAGCTTCGGCAGGGCCAAAGAGACCCAGTACTTC
>TRBJ2-1|TRBD1|TRBV2|few
CASSVMGQQNEQFF
TGTGCCAGCAGCGTAATGGGACAGCAAAATGAGCAGTTCTTC
>TRBJ2-7|-|TRBV27|-
CACWDQAGREQYF
TGTGCCTGCTGGGACCAGGCAGGCAGGGAGCAGTACTTC
>TRBJ2-1|-|TRBV12-3/TRBV12-4|many
CASSLTSGNEQFF
TGTGCCAGCAGTTTAACTAGTGGGAATGAGCAGTTCTTC
>TRBJ2-1|-|TRBV4-2|few
CASSQGGYSYNEQFF
TGTGCCAGCAGCCAAGGTGGATATTCCTACAATGAGCAGTTCTTC
>TRBJ2-1|-|TRBV7-2|-
CASSLADRMVNEQFF
TGTGCCAGCAGCTTAGCCGACAGGATGGTTAATGAGCAGTTCTTC
>TRBJ2-1|TRBD1|TRBV24-1|-
CATSDTAPLPGQGFYNEQFF
TGTGCCACCAGTGATACCGCTCCTCTTCCGGGACAGGGCTTCTACAATGAGCAGTTCTTC
>TRBJ2-7|-|TRBV5-6|few
CASSSFRGDEQYF
TGTGCCAGCAGCTCCTTCCGAGGGGACGAGCAGTACTTC
>TRBJ2-5|TRBD2|TRBV4-2|few
CASSQPLAGGEETQYF
TGTGCCAGCAGCCAACCACTAGCGGGGGGGGAAGAGACCCAGTACTTC
>TRBJ2-1|TRBD1|TRBV15|many
CATSVNRGGDEQFF
TGTGCCACCAGCGTTAACAGGGGTGGTGATGAGCAGTTCTTC
>TRBJ2-1|TRBD2|TRBV7-8|-
CASSSRTSGSVYNEQFF
TGTGCCAGCAGCTCGCGGACTAGCGGGAGTGTATACAATGAGCAGTTCTTC
>TRBJ1-5|-|TRBV28|many
CASSLLSNQPQHF
TGTGCCAGCAGTTTACTGAGCAATCAGCCCCAGCATTTT
>TRBJ2-3|-|TRBV20-1|-
CSARLPGRTLDTQYF
TGCAGTGCTAGACTACCGGGACGGACTTTGGATACGCAGTATTTT
>TRBJ1-1|TRBD1|TRBV24-1|few
CATSEGGRGSTEAFF
TGTGCCACCAGTGAAGGGGGCCGAGGAAGCACTGAAGCTTTCTTT